This T cell receptor (beta chain) was sequenced for a study of cytotoxic CD8 clonotypes in ibrutinib-treated CLL. Study in general: Response was recorded as partial in about 24 patients and complete in 2; at median roughly 68 months, approximately 14 remained remitted and some 12 had progressed. Study-wide findings and caveats: A rise in clonality was seen at ibrutinib response, and a fall back toward baseline was seen at progression. Clonality was higher at baseline than in age-matched healthy donors and tracked circulating CD8+ T-cell counts.

Profiled with immunoSEQ multiplex PCR; TCRdb holds only in-frame clones, not every one. The table records fewer than 200,000 clones, under 90% of them present only once. The V and J ends lost 4 bases and 4 bases, in that order; junction bases with no gene match: 17. This CDR3 has 18 residues. Looked up from germline, CDR1 is SGHNT and CDR2 is YYREEE (reference sequence). Concerning this clone itself: The antigen is unknown.

Roughly 2.2 micrograms of genomic DNA (from cryopreserved PBMCs) were used for TCR beta libraries. This clonotype was obtained from a human donor with chronic lymphocytic leukemia. The chain has TRBV5-4 and TRBJ2-3; 8 bases are a match to TRBD1. The sample consisted of PBMCs, taken after 24 months of ibrutinib treatment. The CDR3 is CASSLGRRRGRGPDTQYF. CDR3 sequence (DNA): TGTGCCAGCAGCCTTGGGAGGCGGCGGGGCAGGGGGCCAGATACGCAGTATTTT.